Included here is one T cell receptor beta chain sequence, with context. Its antigen is as yet unknown. This record comes from a study of Ad26.COV2.S vaccination and SARS-CoV-2 variants. Study overall: Ad26.COV2.S was injected intramuscularly once or twice, 56 days apart.

Study-wide findings and caveats: Vaccinated individuals (as opposed to placebo recipients) had higher spike-specific TCR breadth. Reported findings describe substantial breadth in spike-specific CD8+ and CD4+ T cell responses following vaccination.

The method was immunoSEQ multiplex PCR; TCRdb's version includes in-frame clones alone and lacks a portion of them. The repertoire includes 300,000 to 350,000 clones, 86% of them detected once, and roughly 2.1% sits in the top ten. Treatment indicated: some 19 received Ad26.COV2.S at low or high dose, single or two shots; 5 received placebo; per-sample allocation not given. Specimens were obtained on day 63 following the first vaccine or placebo injection. Boston provided a donor who was an adult aged 18-55 years. The germline CDR1 and CDR2 sequences are MNHEY and SVGAGI. Trimming took 7 bases from V and 0 from J, leaving 13 bases between them. CDR3 length: 15 amino acids.

The input for sequencing was peripheral blood, taken in a trial of Ad26.COV2.S vaccine versus placebo. The rearrangement joins TRBV6-5 to TRBJ1-3, with a tentative D call TRBD1 (5 bases). The TCR comes from a person between 18 and 59 years old who received the Ad26.COV2.S COVID-19 vaccine or a placebo. The CDR3: CASIGTRGSGNTIYF. CDR3 sequence (DNA): TGTGCCAGCATAGGAACAAGGGGCTCTGGAAACACCATATATTTT.